Listed here are 15 T cell receptor beta chains from one sample, sequenced in a study of T-cell reconstitution after alpha-beta-depleted transplantation in children. Preparation of the TCRbeta library used unique molecular identifiers. TCRdb ran MiXCR on the PCR reads and lists one entry per CDR3 protein. The sample has 150,000 to 250,000 distinct CDR3 sequences; 5% to 7.5% are singletons. The sequencing used PBMCs, collected before TCRalphabeta/CD19-depleted stem cell transplant. The receptors originated from a girl under three years old with combined immunodeficiency, due to receive a stem cell transplant.

This clonotype was recorded at least ten times. The genes are TRBV4-3 and TRBJ1-1; TRBD1 agrees at 9 bases. The CDR3 contains 17 residues. Germline assignment: CDR1 LGHNA and CDR2 YSLEER. Trimming cost V 1 base and J 4 bases; bases outside gene matches: 10. CDR3 DNA sequence: TGCGCCAGCAGCCAAGGCATACACTACAGGGGGCTCACTGAAGCTTTCTTT. Amino acid sequence: CASSQGIHYRGLTEAFF.

The chain links TRBV18 to TRBJ1-6; the D is unclear. The germline CDR1 and CDR2 sequences are KGHSH and LQKENI. Trimming removed 6 bases at V and 10 bases at J, with 16 bases between. The CDR3 is made up of 14 amino acids. The CDR3 DNA reads TGTGCCAGCTCCACGGAGGGTTCAGGCTCACCCCTCCACTTT. Translated: CASSTEGSGSPLHF.

This clonotype was observed at least ten times. The chain uses TRBV12-3 or TRBV12-4 and TRBJ2-3; 8 nucleotides match TRBD2. CDR3 length: 15 residues. V was pared by 7 bases and J by 1 base, with 7 bases of the junction left unmatched. The CDR3 reads CASNPSGGGTDTQYF. The DNA for the CDR3 is TGTGCCAGCAACCCCAGCGGGGGCGGCACAGATACGCAGTATTTT.

This clonotype came up many times. The J gene is TRBJ1-1, the V gene TRBV7-8, with 7 bases lining up with TRBD1. J gave up 0 bases and V 1 base, and 5 bases lay outside the gene matches. CDR1 and CDR2 (germline): SGHVS, FQNEAQ. The CDR3 covers 16 residues. Here the CDR3 DNA reads TGTGCCAGCAGCTTAGGGACAGGACCTATGAACACTGAAGCTTTCTTT. Its protein is CASSLGTGPMNTEAFF.

This clonotype was picked up many times. V and J are TRBV4-1 and TRBJ2-7; D is possibly TRBD1 (6 bases). Germline V gene sequence: CDR1 MGHRA, CDR2 YSYEKL. The V end lost 1 base, the J end lost 3 bases, and 13 bases lay between the germline ends. This CDR3 is 15 amino acids long. CDR3 sequence: CASSQVEDSSYEQYF. Here the CDR3 DNA reads TGCGCCAGCAGCCAAGTAGAGGACAGTAGCTACGAGCAGTACTTC.

The V and J genes are TRBV25-1 and TRBJ2-7; D is undetermined. V lost 3 bases and J 3 bases, leaving 12 bases between the germline ends. Germline V gene data show CDR1 as MGHDK and CDR2 as SYGVNS. The CDR3 is 14 residues long. The DNA of the CDR3 is TGTGCCAGCAGTGAGGTACTCGGGCTCTACGAGCAGTACTTC. Its protein product is CASSEVLGLYEQYF.

This clonotype was counted at least ten times. The CDR3 nucleotides read TGCAGTGCTAGAGATAGGACAGGGATCCAAATTTTGAACACTGAAGCTTTCTTT. Translated: CSARDRTGIQILNTEAFF. This chain uses TRBV20-1 with TRBJ1-1; TRBD1 agrees at 8 bases. Germline CDR1 reads DFQATT; CDR2 reads SNEGSKA (reference sequence). The length of the CDR3 is 18 residues. Trimming took 0 bases from V and 0 from J; bases not matched to a gene: 12.

This clonotype was counted many times. The chain uses TRBV29-1 and TRBJ2-3; TRBD2 aligns across 8 bases. The ends lost 3 bases at V and 9 bases at J; junction bases unmatched: 2. Per the germline V gene, CDR1 is SQVTM and CDR2 is ANQGSEA. CDR3 length: 11 residues. The CDR3 region has the DNA TGCAGCGTTGACGGGGGGGTCACGCAGTATTTT. Protein product: CSVDGGVTQYF.

This clonotype was detected many times. The J gene is TRBJ1-2, the V gene TRBV20-1; the D gene is possibly TRBD1 (6 bases). Germline V gene data show CDR1 as DFQATT and CDR2 as SNEGSKA (reference sequence). The V gene lost 2 bases and the J gene lost 3 bases, with 13 bases spanning the gap. The CDR3 runs to 14 residues. Here the CDR3 DNA reads TGCAGTGCTAGAAAACCTCAGGGGTACTATGGCTACACCTTC. This encodes CSARKPQGYYGYTF.

Worth noting for this clonotype: Being one base from a much bigger clone, this may be a read error. The chain has TRBV11-1 and TRBJ2-7, with D tentatively TRBD1 (6 bases). Germline CDR1 and CDR2: SGHAT and FQDESV (reference sequence). The CDR3 spans 17 residues. The CDR3 DNA follows: TGTGCCAGCAGCGGAGAGGGGGAGCGATATAGCCCCTACAAGCAGTACTTC. Encoded protein: CASSGEGERYSPYKQYF. Using reference TRBV11-1 and TRBJ2-7 for the parts outside the CDR3, the full variable domain is EAEVAQSPRYKITEKSQAVAFWCDPISGHATLYWYRQILGQGPELLVQFQDESVVDDSQLPKDRFSAERLKGVDSTLKIQPAELGDSAMYLCASSGEGERYSPYKQYFGPGTRLTVT.

This clonotype came up many times. This chain uses TRBV5-4 with TRBJ2-1; D gene ambiguous. This CDR3 has 17 residues. V gave up 3 bases and J gave up 0 bases, with 16 bases separating them. Germline lookup yields CDR1 SGHNT and CDR2 YYREEE (reference sequence). The CDR3, as DNA: TGTGCCAGCAGCTCCAAAATAGTGGAGAGCTCCTACAATGAGCAGTTCTTC. This gives the protein CASSSKIVESSYNEQFF.

This clonotype showed up many times. The V call is TRBV3-1, the J call TRBJ2-3; tentatively, D is TRBD1 (6 bases). Per germline, CDR1 LGHDT and CDR2 YNNKEL (reference sequence). There are 18 residues in the CDR3. V shed 1 base and J shed 2 bases, with 19 bases lying between them. CDR3 in amino acids: CASSQVRNRDTNTDTQYF. The CDR3 bases are TGTGCCAGCAGCCAAGTTAGGAACCGGGACACTAACACAGATACGCAGTATTTT.

This clonotype was observed at least ten times. This chain links TRBV6-5 with TRBJ2-5, with 7 nucleotides matching TRBD1. Germline lookup yields CDR1 MNHEY and CDR2 SVGAGI. The trim removed 8 bases at V and 5 bases at J, leaving 5 bases unmatched. The CDR3 sequence is 12 residues long. Written as DNA, the CDR3 is TGTGCCAGCCAAGGGGGCTGGGAGACCCAGTACTTC. Residues: CASQGGWETQYF.

Ten or more counts support this clonotype. The rearrangement joins TRBV18 to TRBJ2-1, with D perhaps TRBD2 (6 bases). In germline, CDR1 is KGHSH, CDR2 LQKENI. This CDR3 has 16 amino acids. V lost 6 bases to trimming and J lost 4 bases, with 19 bases between them. The DNA of the CDR3 is TGTGCCAGCTCGTACGGCGGGATCGTACAGTACAATGAGCAGTTCTTC. The encoded protein is CASSYGGIVQYNEQFF.

This clonotype was counted many times. The chain recombines TRBV12-3 or TRBV12-4 with TRBJ1-4; D remains ambiguous. Between the trimmed V and J ends, which lost 5 bases and 7 bases, there was a span of 14 bases. This CDR3 contains 14 residues. This CDR3 is CASSRTDWSEKLFF. As DNA, the CDR3 is TGTGCCAGCAGTAGGACCGATTGGAGTGAAAAACTGTTTTTT.